The entry below describes one T cell receptor (beta chain). The antigen is undetermined. The data were obtained in a study of identical twins. TCRdb processed the 5' RACE reads anew with MiXCR; each CDR3 protein has one entry. This table holds about 700,000 distinct CDR3 sequences, over 5% found once. Study-wide points: Memory repertoires showed no such pattern, whereas abundant cord blood beta clonotypes carried fewer insertions.

The CDR3 spans 15 residues. Deletions cut 0 bases from V and 2 bases from J, with 8 bases between. CDR1 is SGDLS, CDR2 YYNGEE, per germline. The chain is built from TRBV9 and TRBJ2-2; D not resolved. This TCR was recovered from a man younger than 35 in good health. The sample was naive T cells sorted from blood. CDR3 nucleotides: TGTGCCAGCAGCGTAGGGGCTTCAAACACCGGGGAGCTGTTTTTT. It is translated as CASSVGASNTGELFF.